This T cell receptor beta chain is from a study of cytomegalovirus exposure and HLA in healthy donors. Trimming cost V 7 bases and J 4 bases; bases outside gene matches: 10. The CDR3 has 16 amino acids. In germline, CDR1 is SNHLY, CDR2 FYNNEI. Amplification used 60 Vbeta primers and 13 Jbeta primers. Here immunoSEQ multiplex PCR was the method, and the copy in TCRdb shows in-frame clones only, minus some. Counted here are some 100,000 clones, roughly three quarters occurring once; the ten biggest clones make up roughly 8%. The V and J genes are TRBV2 and TRBJ2-5, with TRBD2 matching 12 bases. The TCR originated in a woman between 50 and 59 years old in good health and CMV-seropositive. Material for sequencing was PBMCs. Written as DNA, the CDR3 is TGTGCCAGCACCGCTAGCGGGGGGGCATGGTCAGAGACCCAGTACTTC. It translates to CASTASGGAWSETQYF.